A single sample gave rise to the 26 T cell receptor beta chains below, sequenced in a study of T cells in Graves' hyperthyroidism and ophthalmopathy. TCR beta CDR3 regions were amplified from RNA transcripts. The study used the HTBI primer set for a first-round RT-PCR of the TCR CDR3. TCRdb ran MiXCR on the multiplex PCR reads and lists one entry per CDR3 protein. The table lists around 620,000 distinct CDR3 sequences, around 15% of them singletons. Sequencing was carried out using blood. These receptors were taken from a woman in her twenties or thirties with Graves' hyperthyroidism.

The table lists this clonotype with a few counts. The rearrangement joins TRBV19 to TRBJ1-1; 7 positions match TRBD1. This CDR3 contains 15 residues. Germline values: CDR1 LNHDA, CDR2 SQIVND (reference sequence). V was clipped by 4 bases and J by 1 base; unmatched bases: 6. The CDR3 spells CASSTTGAANTEAFF. CDR3 in DNA: TGTGCCAGTAGTACAACAGGGGCGGCGAACACTGAAGCTTTCTTT.

This clonotype was counted many times. The V call is TRBV12-3 or TRBV12-4, the J call TRBJ1-2; the match to TRBD1 covers 7 bases. The V and J ends lost 6 bases and 3 bases, in that order; junction bases with no gene match: 7. CDR3 size: 14 residues. The CDR3 DNA reads TGTGCCAGCAGACTGGGGACAGCCGACTATGGCTACACCTTC. It is translated as CASRLGTADYGYTF.

Ten or more counts support this clonotype. With a much larger clone just one base away, this may be a read error. This chain links TRBV7-2 with TRBJ2-3; D tentatively fits TRBD1 or TRBD2 (5 bases each). The CDR3 spans 14 residues. Per the germline V gene, CDR1 is SGHTA and CDR2 is FQGNSA. V lost 2 bases and J 2 bases, leaving 8 bases between the germline ends. For the CDR3, the DNA is TGTGCCAGCAGCTTACCGGGACCCACAGATACGCAGTATTTT. Its translation is CASSLPGPTDTQYF. Using reference TRBV7-2 and TRBJ2-3 for the parts outside the CDR3, the full variable domain is GAGVSQSPSNKVTEKGKDVELRCDPISGHTALYWYRQSLGQGLEFLIYFQGNSAPDKSGLPSDRFSAERTGGSVSTLTIQRTQQEDSAVYLCASSLPGPTDTQYFGPGTRLTVL.

This clonotype was counted only a few times. The V and J genes are TRBV19 and TRBJ2-7; no firm D call. Trimming cost V 1 base and J 3 bases, with 13 bases left between them. This CDR3 has 15 amino acids. Germline assignment: CDR1 LNHDA and CDR2 SQIVND (reference sequence). CDR3 DNA: TGTGCCAGTAGTATAGGGAATTATGGCAGCTACGAGCAGTACTTC. Protein sequence: CASSIGNYGSYEQYF.

This clonotype was seen only a few times. CDR3 sequence reads: CASSPMGLAGGEQFF. For the CDR3, the DNA is TGTGCCAGCAGCCCAATGGGACTAGCGGGGGGGGAGCAGTTCTTC. The gene calls are TRBV7-9 and TRBJ2-1; TRBD2 matches 16 bases. CDR1 is SEHNR, CDR2 FQNEAQ, per germline (reference sequence). The trim removed 5 bases at V and 10 bases at J, leaving 5 bases unmatched. This CDR3 spans 15 amino acids. The full variable domain, with the rest looked up from reference TRBV7-9 and TRBJ2-1, is DTGVSQNPRHKITKRGQNVTFRCDPISEHNRLYWYRQTLGQGPEFLTYFQNEAQLEKSRLLSDRFSAERPKGSFSTLEIQRTEQGDSAMYLCASSPMGLAGGEQFFGPGTRLTVL.

CDR3 sequence reads: CSVEPWDSSGGYTF. CDR3 in DNA: TGCAGCGTTGAACCCTGGGACAGCTCGGGAGGCTACACCTTC. The chain uses TRBV29-1 and TRBJ1-2, with 7 bases identical to TRBD1. The CDR3 contains 14 residues. Germline CDR1 is SQVTM and CDR2 is ANQGSEA. The V and J ends lost 2 bases and 8 bases, in that order; junction bases with no gene match: 11.

This clonotype was picked up a small number of times. This rearrangement joins TRBV11-2 to TRBJ2-1; D is unclear. The CDR3 is 16 amino acids. From germline, CDR1 is SGHAT and CDR2 FQNNGV. V gave up 1 base and J gave up 8 bases, with 18 bases separating them. CDR3 protein: CASSLVPGALGHEQFF. The DNA of the CDR3 is TGTGCCAGCAGCTTAGTGCCCGGAGCGCTTGGGCATGAGCAGTTCTTC.

Worth noting for this clonotype: Possible read error: a much larger clone is one base away. The genes are TRBV3-1 and TRBJ2-1, with TRBD2 identical over 8 bases. The CDR3 runs to 16 residues. CDR1 is LGHDT and CDR2 is YNNKEL in the germline V gene (reference sequence). CDR3 amino acids: CASSQQMLAGGNEQSF. The CDR3 coding sequence is TGTGCCAGCAGCCAACAAATGCTGGCGGGAGGAAATGAGCAGTCCTTC.

This clonotype was counted ten times or more. Here the CDR3 DNA reads TGTGCCAGCAGCCGCGGAGGTCACAATGAGCAGTTCTTC. This encodes CASSRGGHNEQFF. V and J are TRBV3-1 and TRBJ2-1, with a weak D call TRBD2 (5 bases). Germline V CDR1 and CDR2: LGHDT, YNNKEL (reference sequence). This CDR3 spans 13 amino acids. V lost 4 bases and J lost 5, with 9 bases in between.

This clonotype appeared many times. The chain links TRBV12-3 or TRBV12-4 to TRBJ1-1, with no clear D. The CDR3 consists of 14 residues. The V end was cut by 5 bases, the J end by 0 bases, with 10 bases between. The CDR3 coding sequence is TGTGCCAGCAGTAAGGGTATGCTGAACACTGAAGCTTTCTTT. Its translation: CASSKGMLNTEAFF.

The chain has TRBV28 and TRBJ1-5; maybe TRBD1 (5 bases). CDR3 length equals 12 residues. Trimming took 8 bases from V and 4 from J, leaving 9 bases between them. Germline V CDR1 and CDR2: MDHEN, SYDVKM. The CDR3 sequence: CASRQSNQPQHF. Written as DNA, the CDR3 is TGTGCCAGCCGACAGTCTAATCAGCCCCAGCATTTT.

This clonotype was seen many times. This rearrangement joins TRBV2 to TRBJ1-1; D is perhaps TRBD1 (6 bases). CDR1 is SNHLY, CDR2 FYNNEI, per germline. This CDR3 contains 16 residues. With 4 bases removed from V and 0 bases from J, the gap between germline ends came to 15 bases. CDR3 region: CASSGSGVGMNTEAFF. CDR3 bases: TGTGCCAGCAGTGGGTCAGGGGTCGGGATGAACACTGAAGCTTTCTTT.

The table lists this clonotype with many counts. The V call is TRBV5-1, the J call TRBJ2-1, with a tentative D call TRBD2 (5 bases). Per germline, CDR1 SGHRS and CDR2 YFSETQ. This CDR3 has 15 amino acids. Trimming took off 1 base at V and 2 bases at J, with 10 bases between the two ends. CDR3 DNA sequence: TGCGCCAGCAGCTTGCCAAGCGGAACCTACAATGAGCAGTTCTTC. Residues: CASSLPSGTYNEQFF.

Many counts were recorded for this clonotype. The V gene is TRBV7-2, the J gene TRBJ2-3; 10 bases map to TRBD2. Germline CDR1 is SGHTA and CDR2 is FQGNSA. CDR3 size: 17 residues. Losses at the gene ends were 5 bases for V and 4 bases for J; bases not matched to a gene: 12. The CDR3 DNA reads TGTGCCAGCAGCGCCCGACCCCAGCGGGAGGGCCCAGATACGCAGTATTTT. It codes for CASSARPQREGPDTQYF.

The chain recombines TRBV5-1 with TRBJ1-5; D remains ambiguous. Between the trimmed V and J ends, which lost 0 bases and 7 bases, there was a span of 14 bases. The CDR3 length is 15 residues. Germline CDR1 SGHRS, CDR2 YFSETQ. This CDR3 reads CASSLGGRSEQPQHF. The DNA for the CDR3 is TGCGCCAGCAGCTTGGGCGGCAGGTCCGAACAGCCCCAGCATTTT.

The chain links TRBV10-3 to TRBJ2-2; 10 bases fit TRBD2. This CDR3 has 21 residues. V shed 1 base and J 7 bases; nucleotides not matched to a gene: 21. Germline V gives CDR1 ENHRY, CDR2 SYGVKD. The CDR3 DNA is TGTGCCATCAGTGAGTTGTCTAGCGGGAGAGCTATGGAGGTTCGGGACGGGGAGCTGTTTTTT. It yields the protein CAISELSSGRAMEVRDGELFF.

The table lists this clonotype with a count of one. The chain combines TRBV19 with TRBJ2-1; 8 positions match TRBD2. Trimming at V came to 9 bases and at J to 10 bases, leaving 20 bases not matched to a gene. Looked up from germline, CDR1 is LNHDA and CDR2 is SQIVND (reference sequence). The CDR3 contains 16 residues. CDR3 sequence: CASKGVSGTSKMEQFF. The CDR3 region has the DNA TGTGCCAGCAAAGGGGTTAGCGGGACCTCCAAGATGGAGCAGTTCTTC.

This clonotype appeared many times. The V and J genes are TRBV11-3 and TRBJ2-1, with D uncertain. This CDR3 comprises 13 residues. Germline V gene sequence: CDR1 SGHNT, CDR2 YENEEA. Between the trimmed V and J ends, which lost 1 base and 6 bases, there was a span of 7 bases. CDR3 loop: CASSLGPSNEQFF. The CDR3 DNA reads TGTGCCAGCAGCTTAGGGCCGAGCAATGAGCAGTTCTTC.

This chain's CDR3 is CASSQGQRGYEQYF. The CDR3 nucleotides are TGTGCCAGCAGCCAGGGACAGAGAGGGTACGAGCAGTACTTC. The chain links TRBV3-1 to TRBJ2-7, with TRBD1 matching over 7 bases. The germline V gene encodes CDR1 LGHDT and CDR2 YNNKEL (reference sequence). The CDR3 is 14 residues long. Losses at the gene ends were 3 bases for V and 4 bases for J; bases not matched to a gene: 6.

The chain is built from TRBV20-1 and TRBJ2-1; a weak D match, TRBD1 (8 bases). V was clipped by 5 bases and J by 3 bases, with 14 bases between them. The CDR3 is 14 amino acids. Looked up from germline, CDR1 is DFQATT and CDR2 is SNEGSKA (reference sequence). The CDR3 coding sequence is TGCAGTGCTTCACAGGGGGGGGACTACAATGAGCAGTTCTTC. Protein sequence: CSASQGGDYNEQFF.

The gene calls are TRBV6-1 and TRBJ2-5; 9 bases match TRBD1. The CDR3 consists of 16 residues. CDR1 is MNHNS and CDR2 is SASEGT in the germline V gene. V trimming: 5 bases; J trimming: 5 bases; junction bases outside the gene matches: 12. CDR3 coding DNA: TGTGCCAGCAGTCCGGGACAGGGTAAATTTCTGGAGACCCAGTACTTC. Protein product: CASSPGQGKFLETQYF.

In regard to this clonotype: Possible read error: a much larger clone is one base away. The chain uses TRBV9 and TRBJ1-1; D possibly corresponds to TRBD1 (5 bases). The CDR3 covers 14 residues. CDR1 and CDR2 (germline): SGDLS, YYNGEE. The CDR3, as DNA: TGTGCCAGCAGCGTAGGGGGACGGAACACTGAAGCTTCCTTT. This codes for CASSVGGRNTEASF.

This clonotype has at least ten counts. The chain is built from TRBV28 and TRBJ2-3, with 7 bases lining up with TRBD2. Trimming removed 0 bases from V and 4 bases from J; junction bases left unmatched: 4. CDR1 is MDHEN, CDR2 SYDVKM, per germline. The CDR3 is 15 amino acids. CDR3 loop: CASSLWAGAADTQYF. CDR3 DNA sequence: TGTGCCAGCAGTTTATGGGCGGGAGCAGCAGATACGCAGTATTTT.

This clonotype was observed a handful of times. V and J are TRBV7-9 and TRBJ2-7; D is perhaps TRBD1 (6 bases). The ends were cut back, 5 bases at V and 6 bases at J, with 11 bases in the middle. CDR3 length equals 12 residues. Germline CDR1 SEHNR, CDR2 FQNEAQ (reference sequence). CDR3 bases: TGTGCCAGCAGCCCACAGGGCTCCGAGCAGTACTTC. This codes for CASSPQGSEQYF.

The sample holds many counts of this clonotype. V and J are TRBV7-2 and TRBJ2-3; 14 bases map to TRBD2. V shed 1 base, J shed 5 bases, and the junction held 2 bases outside the gene matches. CDR1 is SGHTA, CDR2 FQGNSA, per germline. This CDR3 is 16 amino acids long. The CDR3 is CASSLEGLAGVDTQYF. The CDR3 DNA reads TGTGCCAGCAGCTTAGAGGGACTAGCGGGAGTAGATACGCAGTATTTT. The full variable domain, rest sourced from reference TRBV7-2 and TRBJ2-3, is GAGVSQSPSNKVTEKGKDVELRCDPISGHTALYWYRQSLGQGLEFLIYFQGNSAPDKSGLPSDRFSAERTGGSVSTLTIQRTQQEDSAVYLCASSLEGLAGVDTQYFGPGTRLTVL.

This clonotype was observed many times. The chain uses TRBV30 and TRBJ2-7; 8 positions agree with TRBD2. The CDR3 has 13 residues. CDR1 and CDR2 (germline): GTSNPN, SVGIG (reference sequence). V trimming: 5 bases; J trimming: 4 bases; junction bases outside the gene matches: 7. This chain's CDR3 is CAWGTGTRYEQYF. CDR3 nucleotide sequence: TGTGCCTGGGGAACCGGGACTAGGTACGAGCAGTACTTC.